Sequencing of this TCR beta chain was carried out in a study of T cells in localized non-small cell lung cancer. Overall study results and limits: Sequencing, confined to only one tumor region, leaves heterogeneity possible.

Points on this clone: Its antigen is unidentified.

The CDR3 extends over 13 amino acids. CDR1 and CDR2 from the germline V gene are SGHRS and YFSETQ. Between the trimmed V and J ends, which lost 4 bases and 3 bases, there was a span of 7 bases. Libraries were prepared by immunoSEQ multiplex PCR; TCRdb keeps only in-frame clonotypes and omits some of them. The data hold about 26,000 clones, with over 75% observed a single time. The genes are TRBV5-1 and TRBJ1-4; D is undetermined. The sample here was peripheral blood, taken before any cancer treatment. The sequence was obtained from a man aged 40 to 70 with stage III squamous cell lung carcinoma. CDR3: CASSAGPNEKLFF. CDR3 bases: TGCGCCAGCAGCGCCGGACCTAATGAAAAACTGTTTTTT.